The next 15 T cell receptor beta chains were all read from a single sample in a study of blood T cell repertoires in COVID-19. Repertoires were generated with immunoSEQ multiplex PCR, while TCRdb's copy carries only in-frame clones and drops some. The repertoire holds about 150,000 clones, with about 89% as singletons. What was sequenced was peripheral blood. These receptors originate from a man in his fifties or sixties with active or convalescent COVID-19.

This clone was found once. This CDR3 is CAWKPGQVGQEDTEAFF. The CDR3 nucleotides are TGTGCCTGGAAACCGGGACAGGTAGGTCAGGAAGACACTGAAGCTTTCTTT. The J gene is TRBJ1-1, the V gene TRBV30; 8 bases agree with TRBD1. There are 17 residues in the CDR3. Germline V gene data show CDR1 as GTSNPN and CDR2 as SVGIG (reference sequence). The V segment lost 4 bases and the J segment 3 bases; nucleotides outside the gene matches: 16.

The chain has TRBV6-5 and TRBJ2-7; the match to TRBD1 covers 9 bases. The CDR3 is 15 amino acids. Germline loops: CDR1 MNHEY, CDR2 SVGAGI. V was pared by 0 bases and J by 2 bases, with 2 bases of the junction left unmatched. CDR3 sequence (DNA): TGTGCCAGCAGTTACTCGACAGGGGGTCCCTACGAGCAGTACTTC. Translating gives CASSYSTGGPYEQYF.

This clone was counted a single time. The chain combines TRBV4-1 with TRBJ2-1; D is possibly TRBD1 (5 bases). V lost 4 bases and J 9 bases, leaving 19 bases between the germline ends. Germline CDR1 MGHRA, CDR2 YSYEKL. The CDR3 is 15 residues long. CDR3 bases: TGCGCCAGCAGCCCCCCCAGGGATGGTACGAGTGAGCAGTTCTTC. It is translated as CASSPPRDGTSEQFF.

The chain couples TRBV18 to TRBJ1-1; weak D call: TRBD1 (5 bases). Trimming stripped 0 bases from V and 13 bases from J, with 18 bases between. Germline CDR1 is KGHSH and CDR2 is LQKENI. CDR3 length equals 14 residues. The CDR3: CASSPPSGGRPVFF. The CDR3 DNA is TGTGCCAGCTCACCACCATCCGGGGGGAGGCCTGTTTTCTTT.

This clone was seen more than once but under ten times. This chain joins TRBV6-2 or TRBV6-3 and TRBJ1-5; D is possibly TRBD1 (6 bases). The V gene lost 2 bases and the J gene lost 0 bases, with 14 bases spanning the gap. The CDR3 spans 17 residues. Germline CDR1 reads MNHEY; CDR2 reads SVGEGT. CDR3 residues: CASSYAWGQVSNQPQHF. The CDR3 region has the DNA TGTGCCAGCAGTTACGCCTGGGGGCAAGTTAGCAATCAGCCCCAGCATTTT.

V gene TRBV27 combines with J gene TRBJ2-3; perhaps TRBD1 as D (6 bases). The CDR3 sequence is 16 residues long. Germline values: CDR1 MNHEY, CDR2 SMNVEV (reference sequence). Trimming cost V 6 bases and J 3 bases, with 19 bases left between them. The chain's CDR3 is CASSRQALATTDTQYF. The CDR3 region has the DNA TGTGCCAGCAGCAGACAGGCGTTAGCCACTACAGATACGCAGTATTTT.

The gene calls are TRBV28 and TRBJ1-1; the match to TRBD1 covers 11 bases. Germline V CDR1 and CDR2: MDHEN, SYDVKM. V dropped 6 bases and J dropped 4; count of bases not matched to a gene: 22. CDR3 length equals 20 residues. Here the CDR3 DNA reads TGTGCCAGCAGCCTGGGACAGGGGGTAGTAGCTCGTAATCGGGGCACTGAAGCTTTCTTT. Encoded protein: CASSLGQGVVARNRGTEAFF.

V gene TRBV28 combines with J gene TRBJ1-2, with 8 positions matching TRBD1. V lost 3 bases, J lost 4 bases, and 13 bases stayed unmatched. This CDR3 has 17 amino acids. Germline V lookup: CDR1 MDHEN, CDR2 SYDVKM. Written as DNA, the CDR3 is TGTGCCAGCAGTTTTCGGGACAGGCGCATACTAGGCTATGGCTACACCTTC. This encodes CASSFRDRRILGYGYTF.

This clone was detected only once. The chain recombines TRBV4-3 with TRBJ2-3; D possibly corresponds to TRBD2 (6 bases). CDR1 and CDR2 (germline): LGHNA, YSLEER. The CDR3 length is 14 residues. With 0 bases removed from V and 6 bases from J, the gap between germline ends came to 10 bases. The CDR3 DNA sequence: TGCGCCAGCAGCCAAGACTCCCGGGGGGATACGCAGTATTTT. Protein product: CASSQDSRGDTQYF.

The CDR3 reads CASSPPGTASDTQYF. The CDR3, as DNA: TGTGCCAGCAGTCCTCCCGGGACAGCATCAGATACGCAGTATTTT. The J gene is TRBJ2-3, the V gene TRBV28; 7 bases line up with TRBD1. Germline V lookup: CDR1 MDHEN, CDR2 SYDVKM. V trimming: 5 bases; J trimming: 4 bases; junction bases outside the gene matches: 9. This CDR3 has 15 residues.

This clone was seen once. J is TRBJ1-4 and V is TRBV7-9; 7 bases map to TRBD1. Germline V lookup: CDR1 SEHNR, CDR2 FQNEAQ (reference sequence). The CDR3 is 16 amino acids. The V segment lost 5 bases and the J segment 5 bases; nucleotides outside the gene matches: 11. The CDR3 DNA reads as TGTGCCAGCAGCCCTGCTTGGGACAGAGGGAATGAAAAACTGTTTTTT. Translating gives CASSPAWDRGNEKLFF.

This clone has a handful of counts. The chain links TRBV29-1 to TRBJ2-3; D may be TRBD1 (6 bases). The CDR3 extends over 15 amino acids. CDR1 is SQVTM and CDR2 is ANQGSEA in the germline V gene. V was trimmed by 6 bases and J by 3 bases, leaving 19 bases between them. Here the CDR3 reads CSVDTGSGVTDTQYF. CDR3 sequence (DNA): TGCAGCGTCGATACAGGGAGTGGTGTGACAGATACGCAGTATTTT.

The chain carries TRBV23-1 and TRBJ2-7, with D perhaps matching TRBD2 (7 bases). TRBV23-1 is marked as an open reading frame, function uncertain. Trimming took off 8 bases at V and 3 bases at J, with 38 bases between the two ends. The CDR3 totals 21 residues. As DNA, the CDR3 is TGCGCCAGCGTATCCGGGACACGAGTAGCGGGCGCACTCCGGGGGCTCTACGAGCAGTACTTC. Its protein product is CASVSGTRVAGALRGLYEQYF.

A note on this clone: In the same sample, other DNA sequences code for this CDR3. The genes are TRBV12-3 or TRBV12-4 and TRBJ2-5; 7 bases agree with TRBD1. The CDR3 consists of 13 residues. The trim removed 5 bases at V and 2 bases at J, leaving 2 bases unmatched. The CDR3: CASSRDRQETQYF. For the CDR3, the DNA is TGTGCCAGCAGTAGGGACAGACAAGAGACCCAGTACTTC.

V and J are TRBV7-9 and TRBJ2-2; TRBD1 matches 7 bases. Germline V gene lookup returns CDR1 SEHNR and CDR2 FQNEAQ (reference sequence). CDR3 size: 14 residues. Trimming took 8 bases from V and 0 from J; bases not matched to a gene: 3. The CDR3 bases are TGTGCCAGCCACACAGGGGCGAACACCGGGGAGCTGTTTTTT. This sequence encodes CASHTGANTGELFF.